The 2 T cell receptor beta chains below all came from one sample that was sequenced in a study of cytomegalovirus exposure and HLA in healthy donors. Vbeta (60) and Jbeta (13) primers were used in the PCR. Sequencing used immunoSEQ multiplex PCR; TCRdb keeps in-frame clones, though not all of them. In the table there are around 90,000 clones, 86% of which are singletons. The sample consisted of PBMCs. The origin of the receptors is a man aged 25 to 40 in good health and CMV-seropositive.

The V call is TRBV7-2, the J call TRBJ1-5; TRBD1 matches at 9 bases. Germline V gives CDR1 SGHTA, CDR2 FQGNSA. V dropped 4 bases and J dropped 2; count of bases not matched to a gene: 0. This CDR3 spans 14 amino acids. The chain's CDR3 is CASSWTGGNQPQHF. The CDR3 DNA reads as TGTGCCAGCAGCTGGACAGGGGGCAATCAGCCCCAGCATTTT.

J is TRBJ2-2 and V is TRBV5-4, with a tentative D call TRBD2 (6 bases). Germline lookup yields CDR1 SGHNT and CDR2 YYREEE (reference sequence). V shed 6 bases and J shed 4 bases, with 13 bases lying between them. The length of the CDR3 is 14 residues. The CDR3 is CASIGGSGTGELFF. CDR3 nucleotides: TGTGCCAGCATCGGGGGTAGTGGCACCGGGGAGCTGTTTTTT.